This TCR beta chain was found in a study of Graves' ophthalmopathy and Graves' hyperthyroidism. Notes on the study in general: Blood also contained most of the expanded thyroid clonotypes above 0.001 frequency.

CDR3 length: 15 amino acids. Per germline, CDR1 SEHNR and CDR2 FQNEAQ (reference sequence). Trimming removed 4 bases from V and 1 base from J, with 13 bases in between. Under 3 months in duration, the ophthalmopathy in affected donors had moderate-to-severe activity, CAS ≥3 and NOSPECS ≥4. Amplification targeted the TCR beta CDR3 regions, with RNA transcripts as the source material. The authors performed first-round RT-PCR with HTBI primers and then a second-round multiplex PCR. TCRdb called the multiplex PCR reads again in MiXCR, with one record for every CDR3 protein. The sample has hundreds of thousands of distinct CDR3 sequences, roughly 41% seen once. This clonotype has a count of ten or more. Its matching antigen is unknown.

The sequence was collected from an adult man with Graves' ophthalmopathy. Material: peripheral blood. The V and J genes are TRBV7-9 and TRBJ1-1; D may be TRBD1 (6 bases). The CDR3 bases are TGTGCCAGCAGCTCCCCTCCACAGGGGAACACTGAAGCTTTCTTT. This encodes CASSSPPQGNTEAFF.